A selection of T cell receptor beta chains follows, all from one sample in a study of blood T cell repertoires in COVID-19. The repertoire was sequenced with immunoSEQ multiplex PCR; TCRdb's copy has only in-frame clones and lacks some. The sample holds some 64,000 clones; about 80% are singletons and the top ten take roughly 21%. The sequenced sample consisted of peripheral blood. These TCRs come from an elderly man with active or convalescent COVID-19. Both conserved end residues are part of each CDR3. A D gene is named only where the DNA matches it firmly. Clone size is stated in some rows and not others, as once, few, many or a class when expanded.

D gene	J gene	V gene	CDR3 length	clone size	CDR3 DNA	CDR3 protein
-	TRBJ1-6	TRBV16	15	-	TGTGCCAGCAGCCCCCCGGGTGGACAAAATTCACCCCTCCACTTT	CASSPPGGQNSPLHF
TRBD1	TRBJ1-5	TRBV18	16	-	TGTGCCAGCTCACTTTCCCAGGGGGCTAGCAATCAGCCCCAGCATTTT	CASSLSQGASNQPQHF
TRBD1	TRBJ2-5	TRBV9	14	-	TGTGCCAGCAGCGTAATGGGACAGGGAGAGACCCAGTACTTC	CASSVMGQGETQYF
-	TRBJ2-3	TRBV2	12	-	TGTGCCAGCGGGGTGAGAGCGGGTACGCAGTATTTT	CASGVRAGTQYF
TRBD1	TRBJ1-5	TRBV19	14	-	TGTGCCAGTAGTATACAGGGGGCTTGGCAGCCCCAGCATTTT	CASSIQGAWQPQHF
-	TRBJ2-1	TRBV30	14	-	TGTGCCTGGAACAAGGAGAGCTCCTACAATGAGCAGTTCTTC	CAWNKESSYNEQFF
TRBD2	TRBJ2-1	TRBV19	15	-	TGTGCCAGTAAACGTCCGGGAGGGAACGACAATGAGCAGTTCTTC	CASKRPGGNDNEQFF
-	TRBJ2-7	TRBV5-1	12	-	TGCGCCAGCAATCAGCGCTCCTACGAGCAGTACTTC	CASNQRSYEQYF
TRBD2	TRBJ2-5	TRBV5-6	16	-	TGTGCCAGCAGCTTGGTGGGGACTAGCGGAAAAGAGACCCAGTACTTC	CASSLVGTSGKETQYF
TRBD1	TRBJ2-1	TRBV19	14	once	TGTGCCAGTAGCGCCGGGACAGGGCACAATGAGCAGTTCTTC	CASSAGTGHNEQFF
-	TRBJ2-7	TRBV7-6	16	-	TGTGCCAGCAGCCATAAAGGGCAGGGTACCTCTCGCGAGCAGTACTTC	CASSHKGQGTSREQYF
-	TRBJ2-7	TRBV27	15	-	TGTGCCAGCAGTTTTGATCCGGGAGACCTCTACGAGCAGTACTTC	CASSFDPGDLYEQYF
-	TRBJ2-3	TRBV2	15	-	TGTGCCAGCACTCAGCAGGGGCTCTACACAGATACGCAGTATTTT	CASTQQGLYTDTQYF
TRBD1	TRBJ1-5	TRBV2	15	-	TGTGCCAGCAGTGTAGGACAGGGTTTGTGGCAGCCCCAGCATTTT	CASSVGQGLWQPQHF
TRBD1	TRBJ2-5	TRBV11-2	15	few	TGTGCCAGCAGCTCGACACAGGGGGCTCGAGAGACCCAGTACTTC	CASSSTQGARETQYF
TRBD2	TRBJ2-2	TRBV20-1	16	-	TGCAGTGCTAGTCCTACTAGCGGGAGTAGGGTCGGGGAGCTGTTTTTT	CSASPTSGSRVGELFF
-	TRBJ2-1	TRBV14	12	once	TGTGCCAGCAGCCAAGTCGGGGAGGAGCAGTTCTTC	CASSQVGEEQFF
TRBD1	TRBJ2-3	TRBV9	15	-	TGTGCCAGCAGCGCCCGACAGGGGGTAGCAGATACGCAGTATTTT	CASSARQGVADTQYF
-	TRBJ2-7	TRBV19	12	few	TGTGCCAGTAGCGGGGGTTTCCACGAGCAGTACTTC	CASSGGFHEQYF
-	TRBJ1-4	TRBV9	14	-	TGTGCCAGCAGCGTAGGGCAGTATAATGAAAAACTGTTTTTT	CASSVGQYNEKLFF
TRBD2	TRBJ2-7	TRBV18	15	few	TGTGCCAGCTCACCCGTCGGGGGGGGCTCCTACGAGCAGTACTTC	CASSPVGGGSYEQYF
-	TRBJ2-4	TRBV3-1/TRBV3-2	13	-	TGTGCCAGCAGCCTCCTAGCCAAAAACATTCAGTACTTC	CASSLLAKNIQYF
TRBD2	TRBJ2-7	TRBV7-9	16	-	TGTGCCAGCAGCTTATCGGTTCAGGGAGGGAGATACGAGCAGTACTTC	CASSLSVQGGRYEQYF
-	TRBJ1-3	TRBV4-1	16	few	TGCGCCAGCAGCCAAGGTTCAGGGGCCACTGGAAACACCATATATTTT	CASSQGSGATGNTIYF
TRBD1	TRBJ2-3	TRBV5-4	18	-	TGTGCCAGCAGCCTGGGACAGGGTTGGAAGATCAGCACAGATACGCAGTATTTT	CASSLGQGWKISTDTQYF
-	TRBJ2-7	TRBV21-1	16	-	TGTGCCAGCAGAGAAGTAAGCGGGAGGGCCCTGGGGGAGCAGTACTTC	CASREVSGRALGEQYF
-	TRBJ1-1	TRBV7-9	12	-	TGTGCCAGCAGCTTAGACACAACGGAAGCTTTCTTT	CASSLDTTEAFF
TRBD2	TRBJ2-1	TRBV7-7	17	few	TGTGCTAGCAGCGAAGGACTAGCGGGAGGTTTCAACAATGAGCAGTTCTTC	CASSEGLAGGFNNEQFF
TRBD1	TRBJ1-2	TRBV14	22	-	TGTGCCAGCAGCCAATTGTATCGGACAGGGGTGTTTAAGGCCCAAAGAAACTATGGCTACACCTTC	CASSQLYRTGVFKAQRNYGYTF
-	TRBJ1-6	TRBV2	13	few	TGTGCCAGCAACGGGGACATGCCTTCACCCCTCCACTTT	CASNGDMPSPLHF
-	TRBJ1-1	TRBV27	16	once	TGTGCCAGCAGTCTCACGGCCGGGTCCATGAACACTGAAGCTTTCTTT	CASSLTAGSMNTEAFF
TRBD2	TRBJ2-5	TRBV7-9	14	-	TGTGCCAGCATTGCTAGCGGGCTCCAAGAGACCCAGTACTTC	CASIASGLQETQYF
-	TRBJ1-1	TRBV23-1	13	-	TGCGCCAGCAGAGTAGTTAATGACTCTGAAGCTTTCTTT	CASRVVNDSEAFF
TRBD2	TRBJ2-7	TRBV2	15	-	TGTGCCAGCAGTGAAAGAAGCGGGAGTAACCACGAGCAGTACTTC	CASSERSGSNHEQYF
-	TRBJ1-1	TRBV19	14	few	TGTGCCAGTAGTACTGGCGCGGTATTCACTGAAGCTTTCTTT	CASSTGAVFTEAFF
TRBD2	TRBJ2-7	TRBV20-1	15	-	TGCAGTGCTAGTGCGGGGGGAACATACTCCTACGAGCAGTACTTC	CSASAGGTYSYEQYF
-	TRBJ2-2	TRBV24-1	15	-	TGTGCCACCAGTGACCATCGCCTAGGTTGGGGGGAGCTGTTTTTT	CATSDHRLGWGELFF
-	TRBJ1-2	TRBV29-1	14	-	TGCAGCGTTGAAGATTGGGCCAGGGTAAAAGGCTACACCTTC	CSVEDWARVKGYTF
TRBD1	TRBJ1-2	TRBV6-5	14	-	TGTGCCAGCAGTCCCGGGGAGACAGGGGATGGCTACACCTTC	CASSPGETGDGYTF
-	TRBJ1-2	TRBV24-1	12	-	TGTGCCACCAGTGAAGGGGAAGATGGCTACACCTTC	CATSEGEDGYTF
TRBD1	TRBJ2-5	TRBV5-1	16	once	TGCGCCAGCAGCCTACTACGACAGGGCGTAGGAGAGACCCAGTACTTC	CASSLLRQGVGETQYF
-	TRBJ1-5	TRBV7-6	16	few	TGTGCCAGCAGCTTATTCGCAGGGAGGAGCAATCAGCCCCAGCATTTT	CASSLFAGRSNQPQHF
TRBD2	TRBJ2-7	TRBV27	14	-	TGTGCCAGCAGCACCGGGGGAGGGTCCTACGAGCAGTACTTC	CASSTGGGSYEQYF
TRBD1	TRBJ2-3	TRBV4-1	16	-	TGCGCCAGCAGCCAAGATCACGGGACAGGGTCGCATACGCAGTATTTT	CASSQDHGTGSHTQYF
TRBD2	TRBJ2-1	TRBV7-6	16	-	TGTGCCAGCAGCCCGGCGGGGGGCTCTCTGGCTCGGGAGCAGTTCTTC	CASSPAGGSLAREQFF
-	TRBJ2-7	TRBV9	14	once	TGTGCCAGCAGCGCCGGGACACCACCCTACGAGCAGTACTTC	CASSAGTPPYEQYF
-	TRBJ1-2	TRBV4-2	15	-	TGTGCCAGCAGCCAAGATGAGGGGGAAACCTATGGCTACACCTTC	CASSQDEGETYGYTF
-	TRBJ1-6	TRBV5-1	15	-	TGCGCCAGCAGCACTGAGGCGGGGACGTTGGGGGGCCTCCACTTT	CASSTEAGTLGGLHF
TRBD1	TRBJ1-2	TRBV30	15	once	TGTGCCTGGAGTGTACTGAGGACAGGGGGCTATGGCTACACCTTC	CAWSVLRTGGYGYTF
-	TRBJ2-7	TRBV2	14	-	TGTGCCAGCAGTGATGCAGGGTGGACCTACGAGCAGTACTTC	CASSDAGWTYEQYF
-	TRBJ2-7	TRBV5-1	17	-	TGCGCCAGCAGCTTGGATGGGTCGAGCGGAGCCCCATACGAGCAGTACTTC	CASSLDGSSGAPYEQYF
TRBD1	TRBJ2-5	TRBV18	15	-	TGTGCCAGCTCACTGCGACAGGGGACCGCGGAGACCCAGTACTTC	CASSLRQGTAETQYF
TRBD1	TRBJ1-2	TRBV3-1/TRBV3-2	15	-	TGTGCCAGCAGCCTACCGGGACAGGGGCGATATGGCTACACCTTC	CASSLPGQGRYGYTF